The clone carrying this TCR beta chain showed up many times. TCRdb fed the 5' RACE reads into MiXCR, producing one record per CDR3 protein. The sample has about 470,000 distinct CDR3 sequences, less than 25% seen once. This sample is drawn from a study of identical twins. Germline V gene sequence: CDR1 SGDLS, CDR2 YYNGEE. The length of the CDR3 is 13 residues. Trimming took 0 bases from V and 4 from J, leaving 7 bases between them. These sequences were also reported in another study, on T cells expressing NK-cell markers.

Sequencing was done on a sample of CD4+ T cells sorted from blood. The chain links TRBV9 to TRBJ1-1; D gene unclear. This receptor was identified in a woman aged 18-29 years in good health. The DNA for the CDR3 is TGTGCCAGCAGCGTAGTTCCAGGCACTGAAGCTTTCTTT. This codes for CASSVVPGTEAFF.